Reported below is one T cell receptor (beta chain). Its antigen is not identified. The sample is drawn from a study of shared clonotypes between healthy human individuals. In the study overall: CD4 naive and memory got three plates each, CD8 naive two, CD8 memory one.

This table comes from immunoSEQ multiplex PCR, and its TCRdb copy is limited to in-frame clones, with some not included. The table includes hundreds of thousands of clones, approximately 74% detected once. General study findings and limits: For naive CD4 cells, roughly 5% of clonotypes were shared across a few donors.

Naive CD4+ cells were CD45RA-selected; the remaining cells were memory. The source material was memory CD4+ T cells sorted from blood. Documented subset: CD45RA-negative fraction. The origin of this receptor is a woman aged 25 to 45 in good health.

CDR3 bases: TGTGCCAGCAGTTTACCCCGGGGACTAGCGGGAGCATCCTACAATGAGCAGTTCTTC. Translation gives CASSLPRGLAGASYNEQFF. The gene calls are TRBV28 and TRBJ2-1, with 14 bases lining up with TRBD2. Germline V lookup: CDR1 MDHEN, CDR2 SYDVKM. This CDR3 has 19 amino acids. The V and J ends lost 2 bases and 1 base, in that order; junction bases with no gene match: 7.